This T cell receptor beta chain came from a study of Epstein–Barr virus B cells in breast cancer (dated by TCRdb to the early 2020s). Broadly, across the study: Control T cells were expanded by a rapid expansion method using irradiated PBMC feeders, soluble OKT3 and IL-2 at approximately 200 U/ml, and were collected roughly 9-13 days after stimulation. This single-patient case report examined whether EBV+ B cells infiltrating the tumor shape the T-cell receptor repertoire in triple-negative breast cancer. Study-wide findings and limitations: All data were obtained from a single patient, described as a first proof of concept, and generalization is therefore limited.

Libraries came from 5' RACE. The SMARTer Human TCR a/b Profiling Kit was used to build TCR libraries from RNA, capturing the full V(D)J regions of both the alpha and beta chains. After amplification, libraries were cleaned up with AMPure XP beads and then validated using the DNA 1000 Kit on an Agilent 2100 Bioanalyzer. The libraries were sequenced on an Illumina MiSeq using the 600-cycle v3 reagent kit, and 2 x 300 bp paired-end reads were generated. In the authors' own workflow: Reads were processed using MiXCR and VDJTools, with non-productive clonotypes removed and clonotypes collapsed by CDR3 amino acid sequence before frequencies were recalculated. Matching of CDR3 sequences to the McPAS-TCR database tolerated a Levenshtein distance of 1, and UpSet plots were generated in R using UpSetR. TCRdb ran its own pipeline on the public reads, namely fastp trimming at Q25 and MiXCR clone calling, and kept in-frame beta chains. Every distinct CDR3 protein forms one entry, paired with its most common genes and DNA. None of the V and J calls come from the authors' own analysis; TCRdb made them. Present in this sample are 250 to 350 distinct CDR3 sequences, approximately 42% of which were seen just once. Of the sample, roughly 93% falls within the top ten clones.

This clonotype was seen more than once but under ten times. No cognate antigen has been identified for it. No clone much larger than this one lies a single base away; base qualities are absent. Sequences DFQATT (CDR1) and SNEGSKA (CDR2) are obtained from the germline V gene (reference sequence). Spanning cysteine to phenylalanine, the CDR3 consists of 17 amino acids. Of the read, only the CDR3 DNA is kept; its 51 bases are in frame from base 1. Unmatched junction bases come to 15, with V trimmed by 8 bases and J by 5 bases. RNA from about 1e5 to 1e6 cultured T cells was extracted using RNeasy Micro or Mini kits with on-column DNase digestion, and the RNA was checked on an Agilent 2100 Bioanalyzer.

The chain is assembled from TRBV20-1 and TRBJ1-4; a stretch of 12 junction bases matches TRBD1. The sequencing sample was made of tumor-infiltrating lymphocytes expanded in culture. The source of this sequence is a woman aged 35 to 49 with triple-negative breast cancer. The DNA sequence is TGCAGTCCAAGGGACAGGGGGCAACACCCCTTCAATGAAAAACTGTTTTTT. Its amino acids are CSPRDRGQHPFNEKLFF.